The 24 T cell receptor beta chains below all came from one sample that was sequenced in a study of early T cells in non-severe SARS-CoV-2 infection. Each CDR3 protein is one row after TCRdb ran MiXCR on the 5' RACE reads. The sample includes fewer than 40,000 distinct CDR3 sequences, more than 4.5% seen only once; the top ten take roughly 3.6%. Source material: whole blood. These receptors all stem from an adult who was a healthcare worker with PCR-confirmed SARS-CoV-2 infection or an uninfected control (not recorded which).

This clonotype was seen a few times. The chain is built from TRBV7-7 and TRBJ2-2; D gene uncertain. CDR1 and CDR2 (germline): SSHAT, FNYEAQ (reference sequence). Trimming removed 1 base from V and 6 bases from J, with 6 bases in between. The CDR3 has 13 amino acids. As DNA, the CDR3 is TGTGCCAGCAGCTTAGACTGGGCCGGGGAGCTGTTTTTT. As protein: CASSLDWAGELFF.

In its sample, this clonotype was seen a few times. The V gene is TRBV4-2, the J gene TRBJ2-3, with 7 bases that match TRBD1. The CDR3 consists of 17 residues. The V segment lost 4 bases and the J segment 2 bases; nucleotides outside the gene matches: 12. In germline, CDR1 is LGHNA, CDR2 YNFKEQ. CDR3 sequence: CASSPRSFTGDTDTQYF. Here the CDR3 DNA reads TGTGCCAGCAGCCCCCGCTCATTCACAGGGGACACAGATACGCAGTATTTT.

The chain is built from TRBV7-6 and TRBJ1-1; D is possibly TRBD1 (5 bases). Germline CDR1 and CDR2: SGHVS and FNYEAQ. CDR3 length: 14 residues. V was trimmed by 1 base and J by 4 bases, leaving 10 bases between them. CDR3 region: CASSLGGKGTEAFF. The CDR3 coding sequence is TGTGCCAGCAGCTTAGGGGGCAAGGGCACTGAAGCTTTCTTT. Looking up the rest from reference TRBV7-6 and TRBJ1-1 gives the full variable domain: GAGVSQSPRYKVTKRGQDVALRCDPISGHVSLYWYRQALGQGPEFLTYFNYEAQQDKSGLPNDRFSAERPEGSISTLTIQRTEQRDSAMYRCASSLGGKGTEAFFGQGTRLTVV.

This clonotype was seen at least ten times. The chain carries TRBV18 and TRBJ2-1; D is ambiguous. This CDR3 has 13 amino acids. The V end lost 3 bases, the J end lost 7 bases, and 10 bases lay between the germline ends. CDR1 and CDR2 from the germline V gene are KGHSH and LQKENI. The CDR3 reads CASSPITWNEQFF. CDR3 sequence (DNA): TGTGCCAGCTCACCGATCACCTGGAATGAGCAGTTCTTC.

As to this clonotype: A read error is possible here, since a much larger clone lies one base away. The chain combines TRBV4-2 with TRBJ2-7, with a possible D match to TRBD2 (6 bases). Germline V gene lookup returns CDR1 LGHNA and CDR2 YNFKEQ. The CDR3 is made up of 18 amino acids. Between the trimmed V and J ends, which lost 4 bases and 6 bases, there was a span of 28 bases. This CDR3 reads CASSPLVGLLTGAGEQYF. The CDR3 coding sequence is TGTGCCAGCAGCCCACTAGTTGGGCTCCTAACGGGAGCGGGCGAGCAGTACTTC.

The sample holds many counts of this clonotype. The chain combines TRBV11-2 with TRBJ2-6, with no clear D. CDR1 SGHAT and CDR2 FQNNGV come from the germline V gene. The V and J ends lost 2 bases and 2 bases respectively, with 13 bases between them. This CDR3 is built from 17 residues. CDR3 DNA: TGTGCCAGCAGCTTAAGTTTGTCTGGGACTGGGGCCAACGTCCTGACTTTC. Encoded protein: CASSLSLSGTGANVLTF.

J is TRBJ2-5 and V is TRBV6-5, with D perhaps TRBD1 or TRBD2 (5 bases each). Between the trimmed V and J ends, which lost 5 bases and 1 base, there was a span of 14 bases. Germline V gene sequence: CDR1 MNHEY, CDR2 SVGAGI. The CDR3 is made up of 15 amino acids. The CDR3 DNA reads as TGTGCCAGCAGTGCACTTGGGACGGCCCAAGAGACCCAGTACTTC. Residues: CASSALGTAQETQYF.

This clonotype has at least ten counts. J is TRBJ1-2 and V is TRBV6-2 or TRBV6-3; a weak D match, TRBD1 (5 bases). The V gene lost 0 bases and the J gene lost 4 bases, with 18 bases spanning the gap. The CDR3 spans 17 residues. The germline V gene encodes CDR1 MNHEY and CDR2 SVGEGT. CDR3 DNA: TGTGCCAGCAGTTACTCACCAACAGGCCGAACATCCTATGGCTACACCTTC. Protein product: CASSYSPTGRTSYGYTF.

The chain uses TRBV2 and TRBJ1-4; D not certain. Trimming stripped 3 bases from V and 5 bases from J, with 10 bases between. Germline V gene lookup returns CDR1 SNHLY and CDR2 FYNNEI. This CDR3 is 14 amino acids long. The CDR3 nucleotides read TGTGCCAGCAGTGACCACAGACAAAATGAAAAACTGTTTTTT. This translates into CASSDHRQNEKLFF.

This clonotype came up a few times. CDR3 loop: CASRYPGLADNEQFF. CDR3 DNA sequence: TGTGCCAGCAGATACCCGGGACTAGCGGACAATGAGCAGTTCTTC. The chain couples TRBV6-2 or TRBV6-3 to TRBJ2-1, with 11 bases that match TRBD2. Losses at the gene ends were 6 bases for V and 5 bases for J; bases not matched to a gene: 6. The V gene's germline CDR1 is MNHEY and CDR2 SVGEGT. The CDR3 covers 15 residues.

There are many counts of this clonotype. J is TRBJ1-2 and V is TRBV7-2, with D possibly matching TRBD1 (5 bases). Germline CDR1 is SGHTA and CDR2 is FQGNSA. The CDR3 is 13 residues long. Trimming took 1 base from V and 4 from J, leaving 7 bases between them. The DNA of the CDR3 is TGTGCCAGCAGCTTAGGGGACGGCTATGGCTACACCTTC. Translation gives CASSLGDGYGYTF.

This clonotype showed up just a few times. The J gene is TRBJ2-4, the V gene TRBV7-2, with 8 bases lining up with TRBD2. The CDR3 runs to 16 residues. V lost 4 bases, J lost 0 bases, and 5 bases stayed unmatched. Looked up from germline, CDR1 is SGHTA and CDR2 is FQGNSA. CDR3 loop: CASSYSGVLAKNIQYF. The CDR3 bases are TGTGCCAGCAGCTATAGCGGGGTCCTAGCCAAAAACATTCAGTACTTC.

This clonotype has at least ten counts. The gene calls are TRBV12-3 or TRBV12-4 and TRBJ1-1; perhaps TRBD1 as D (6 bases). The CDR3 is made up of 14 amino acids. The germline V and J ends were trimmed by 7 bases and 8 bases, with 20 bases remaining between them. The CDR3 is CASIKSGTQGEAFF. For the CDR3, the DNA is TGTGCCAGCATCAAAAGCGGGACACAGGGAGAAGCTTTCTTT.

The chain is built from TRBV6-6 and TRBJ2-7; D remains ambiguous. The V gene lost 6 bases and the J gene lost 2 bases, with 5 bases spanning the gap. The CDR3 is made up of 11 amino acids. Per germline, CDR1 MNHNY and CDR2 SVGAGI (reference sequence). Written as DNA, the CDR3 is TGTGCCAGCAGGGGCCCCTACGAGCAGTACTTC. It is translated as CASRGPYEQYF.

Judged by abundance, this clonotype is medium-sized. J is TRBJ2-5 and V is TRBV4-3; the match to TRBD2 covers 10 bases. Per germline, CDR1 LGHNA and CDR2 YSLEER. CDR3 length: 14 residues. V shed 3 bases, J shed 3 bases, and the junction held 1 base outside the gene matches. In DNA, the CDR3 is TGCGCCAGCAGCCACGGACTAGCGGAAGAGACCCAGTACTTC. Translated: CASSHGLAEETQYF.

V gene TRBV7-2 combines with J gene TRBJ2-1; no firm D call. Deletions cut 1 base from V and 9 bases from J, with 10 bases between. The germline CDR1 and CDR2 sequences are SGHTA and FQGNSA. This CDR3 is built from 13 residues. The CDR3 region is CASSLEPRSEQFF. CDR3 bases: TGTGCCAGCAGCTTAGAGCCACGGAGTGAGCAGTTCTTC.

This clonotype was seen at least ten times. The V gene is TRBV21-1, the J gene TRBJ2-5; the table's D call TRBD1 went unverified against the DNA. TRBV21-1 is termed a pseudogene. There are 17 residues in the CDR3. This chain's CDR3 is CASSDFQDTSLQETQYF. The DNA for the CDR3 is TGTGCCAGCAGCGATTTCCAGGACACGAGTTTGCAAGAGACCCAGTACTTC.

The rearrangement uses TRBV7-9 and TRBJ1-4; D uncertain. V was clipped by 4 bases and J by 2 bases, with 11 bases between them. Germline assignment: CDR1 SEHNR and CDR2 FQNEAQ (reference sequence). The length of the CDR3 is 15 residues. The DNA for the CDR3 is TGTGCCAGCAGCTCCTTTGTGGGCACTAATGAAAAACTGTTTTTT. Protein: CASSSFVGTNEKLFF.

This clonotype was seen more than once but under ten times. The chain combines TRBV10-2 with TRBJ2-5, with unresolved D. This CDR3 comprises 15 residues. Germline CDR1 WSHSY, CDR2 SAAADI. V was clipped by 4 bases and J by 0 bases, with 12 bases between them. CDR3 nucleotide sequence: TGCGCCAGCAGTGCAGGCAGCGCTTACCAAGAGACCCAGTACTTC. This sequence encodes CASSAGSAYQETQYF.

Judged by abundance, this clonotype is medium-sized. The chain couples TRBV12-5 to TRBJ2-6; perhaps TRBD1 as D (5 bases). V lost 0 bases and J lost 1, with 13 bases in between. Germline lookup yields CDR1 LGHNT and CDR2 FRNRAP. The CDR3 covers 18 residues. CDR3 amino acids: CASGLVQDGESGANVLTF. The CDR3 DNA reads TGTGCTAGTGGTTTGGTACAGGACGGAGAATCTGGGGCCAACGTCCTGACTTTC.

This clonotype was counted many times. V gene TRBV12-3 or TRBV12-4 combines with J gene TRBJ2-1; 11 bases match TRBD2. The junction had 5 bases not matched to a gene; V was cut back by 9 bases and J by 4 bases. The CDR3 spans 14 residues. CDR3: CASQRTSGYNEQFF. The CDR3 DNA sequence: TGTGCCAGTCAGCGGACTAGCGGGTACAATGAGCAGTTCTTC.

This clonotype was detected a few times. The V gene is TRBV6-5, the J gene TRBJ2-1, with 10 bases identical to TRBD1. The germline CDR1 and CDR2 sequences are MNHEY and SVGAGI. The CDR3 runs 16 residues. V lost 5 bases, J lost 12 bases, and 16 bases stayed unmatched. CDR3 in amino acids: CASSTPGTGQGGRQFF. The CDR3 coding sequence is TGTGCCAGCAGTACCCCGGGGACAGGACAGGGGGGACGGCAGTTCTTC.

This clonotype was counted many times. This chain uses TRBV27 with TRBJ1-1; D may be TRBD1 (6 bases). This CDR3 region has 14 residues. Trimming stripped 6 bases from V and 7 bases from J, with 18 bases between. Looked up from germline, CDR1 is MNHEY and CDR2 is SMNVEV (reference sequence). CDR3 in DNA: TGTGCCAGCAGAATTAACCGGGACACCGTTGAAGCTTTCTTT. This encodes CASRINRDTVEAFF.

This clonotype was observed at least ten times. The CDR3 DNA sequence: TGTGCAAGTCGCTTATGCCCTTGGTCTAGCGGGACCACACTGAGCAATGAGCAGTTCTTC. The encoded protein is CASRLCPWSSGTTLSNEQFF. The rearrangement links TRBV12-2 to TRBJ2-1; the table's D gene call, TRBD2, was not cross checked with the DNA. TRBV12-2 is labeled a pseudogene. The CDR3 loop spans 20 amino acids.